This TCR beta chain was obtained from a study of blood T cells in healthy people across ages. The study, taken as a whole, reports: There were more naive CD4+ cells and higher diversity in long-lived donors than in aged donors.

This clonotype appeared a few times. The antigen remains undetermined. Peripheral blood, roughly 9.1 milliliters per donor, was collected. Whenever a sample was processed, at least 7 million PBMCs were isolated. Trimming removed 3 bases from V and 6 bases from J, with 17 bases in between. The germline V gene has CDR1 SNHLY and CDR2 FYNNEI. The CDR3 covers 16 residues. For the second PCR, which ran for 7 to 11 cycles, a sample-barcoded 5' primer and a J-beta primer mix were used. Unique molecular identifiers of 12 random nucleotides labeled each cDNA. TCRdb passed the 5' RACE reads through MiXCR, listing each CDR3 protein once. The data show over 1.5 million distinct CDR3 sequences, with about 50% seen just once and roughly 2.1% held by the top ten.

V usage is TRBV2 and J usage is TRBJ2-2; D is uncertain. The source is a woman aged 40 to 49 in good health. Sequenced: blood. The CDR3 region is CASSEDHPVKPGELFF. CDR3 bases: TGTGCCAGCAGTGAGGATCACCCAGTTAAACCCGGGGAGCTGTTTTTT.